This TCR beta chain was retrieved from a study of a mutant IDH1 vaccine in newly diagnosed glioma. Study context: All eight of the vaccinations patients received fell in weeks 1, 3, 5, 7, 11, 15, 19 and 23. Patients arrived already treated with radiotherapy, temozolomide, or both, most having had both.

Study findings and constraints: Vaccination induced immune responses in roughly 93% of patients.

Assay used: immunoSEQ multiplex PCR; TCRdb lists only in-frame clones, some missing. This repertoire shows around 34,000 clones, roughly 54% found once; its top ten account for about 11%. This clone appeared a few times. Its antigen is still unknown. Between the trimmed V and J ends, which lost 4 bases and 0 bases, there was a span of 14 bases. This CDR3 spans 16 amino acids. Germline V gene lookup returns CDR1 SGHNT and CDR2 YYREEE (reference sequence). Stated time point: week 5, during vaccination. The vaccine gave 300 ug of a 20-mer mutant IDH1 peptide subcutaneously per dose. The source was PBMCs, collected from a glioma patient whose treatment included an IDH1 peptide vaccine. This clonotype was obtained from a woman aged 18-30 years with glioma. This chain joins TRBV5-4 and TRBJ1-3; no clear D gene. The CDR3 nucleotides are TGTGCCAGCAGCCTACGAACCGATAACTCTGGAAACACCATATATTTT. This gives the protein CASSLRTDNSGNTIYF.